The T cell receptor (beta chain) under discussion was sequenced for a study of OX40 agonist ivuxolimab in advanced cancers. Study summary: Melanoma, hepatocellular carcinoma, head and neck or renal cell cancer occurred in dose-escalation patients. Partial responses were achieved by three patients, one with hepatocellular carcinoma and two with cutaneous melanoma. Points from the study as a whole: The study observed clonal expansion of CD4+ and CD8+ blood T cells by week 6 at 0.1 to 3.0 mg/kg.

The CDR3 covers 15 residues. V was clipped by 10 bases and J by 5 bases; unmatched bases: 16. Looked up from germline, CDR1 is MNHEY and CDR2 is SVGAGI. Sampling times: baseline, cycle 4 day 1, cycle 7 day 1. Sequencing was performed with immunoSEQ multiplex PCR; in TCRdb, only in-frame clones are kept and a portion is missing. Of roughly 60,000 clones in the sample, around 88% were seen once. A note on this clone: Antigen specificity is unknown.

The chain joins TRBV6-5 to TRBJ2-5; TRBD2 matches 7 bases. The origin of this receptor is an adult with an advanced solid tumor such as melanoma, head and neck, liver or kidney cancer. The material was CD4+ or CD8+ T cells sorted from blood, obtained in a trial of the OX40 agonist ivuxolimab. Written as DNA, the CDR3 is TGTGCCAACCCATCTAGGGAGGGCCGTCGGGAGACCCAGTACTTC. It is translated as CANPSREGRRETQYF.